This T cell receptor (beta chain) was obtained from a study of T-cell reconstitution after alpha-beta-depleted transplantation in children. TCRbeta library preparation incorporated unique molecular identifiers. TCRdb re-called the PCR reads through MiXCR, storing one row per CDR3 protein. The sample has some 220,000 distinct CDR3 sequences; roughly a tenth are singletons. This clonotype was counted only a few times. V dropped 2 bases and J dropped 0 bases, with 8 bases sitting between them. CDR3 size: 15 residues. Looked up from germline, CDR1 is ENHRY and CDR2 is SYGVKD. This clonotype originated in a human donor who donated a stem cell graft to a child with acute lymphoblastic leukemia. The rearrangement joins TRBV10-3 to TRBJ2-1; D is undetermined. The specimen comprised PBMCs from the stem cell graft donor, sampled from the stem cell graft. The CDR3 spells CAISERVGSYNEQFF. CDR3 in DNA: TGTGCCATCAGTGAGAGGGTAGGCTCCTACAATGAGCAGTTCTTC.